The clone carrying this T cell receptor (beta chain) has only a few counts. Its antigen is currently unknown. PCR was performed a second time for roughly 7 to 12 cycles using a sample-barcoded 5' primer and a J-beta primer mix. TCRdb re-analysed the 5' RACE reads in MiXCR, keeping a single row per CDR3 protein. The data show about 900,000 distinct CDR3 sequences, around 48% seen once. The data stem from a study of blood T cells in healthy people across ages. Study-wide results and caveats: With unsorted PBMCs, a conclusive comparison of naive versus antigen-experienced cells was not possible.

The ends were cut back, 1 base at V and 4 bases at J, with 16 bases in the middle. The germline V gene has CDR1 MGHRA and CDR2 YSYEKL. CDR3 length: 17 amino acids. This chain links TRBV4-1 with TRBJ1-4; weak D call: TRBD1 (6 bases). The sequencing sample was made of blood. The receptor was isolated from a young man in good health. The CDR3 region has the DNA TGCGCCAGCAGCCAAGTGACTGCAGGGGAAGATAATGAAAAACTGTTTTTT. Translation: CASSQVTAGEDNEKLFF.